Below, 10 T cell receptor beta chains from the same sample are listed, as sequenced in a study of shared clonotypes between healthy human individuals. Repertoires were generated with immunoSEQ multiplex PCR, while TCRdb's copy carries only in-frame clones and drops some. The sample lists just under 350,000 clones, around 70% seen once, with roughly 10% in the top ten. The sample taken for sequencing was memory CD4+ T cells sorted from blood. Described subset: CD45RA-negative fraction. Receptors originate from a man aged 25-40 years in good health.

V usage is TRBV7-2 and J usage is TRBJ2-3; 12 nucleotides match TRBD2. Germline CDR1 and CDR2: SGHTA and FQGNSA. CDR3 size: 17 residues. V trimming: 5 bases; J trimming: 2 bases; junction bases outside the gene matches: 8. CDR3 sequence: CASSPRTSGTDTDTQYF. The CDR3 bases are TGTGCCAGCAGCCCCCGGACTAGCGGGACCGACACAGATACGCAGTATTTT.

This clone was counted between two and nine times. This chain links TRBV10-3 with TRBJ2-3; 8 bases align to TRBD1. CDR1 is ENHRY and CDR2 is SYGVKD in the germline V gene. J was trimmed by 3 bases and V by 6 bases; bases with no gene match: 8. The CDR3 has 15 amino acids. As DNA, the CDR3 is TGTGCCATCAGCGATTTCGGACAGGGAACAGATACGCAGTATTTT. It encodes CAISDFGQGTDTQYF.

The chain combines TRBV10-3 with TRBJ2-7, with a possible D match to TRBD1 (6 bases). This CDR3 is built from 12 residues. The V end was cut by 6 bases, the J end by 5 bases, with 11 bases between. CDR1 ENHRY and CDR2 SYGVKD come from the germline V gene. CDR3 coding DNA: TGTGCCATCAGACCACAGGGCCACGAGCAGTACTTC. It is translated as CAIRPQGHEQYF.

The J gene is TRBJ2-2, the V gene TRBV27; 10 positions match TRBD2. CDR1 and CDR2 (germline): MNHEY, SMNVEV (reference sequence). The CDR3 consists of 16 residues. The V and J ends lost 5 bases and 8 bases, in that order; junction bases with no gene match: 11. The CDR3 sequence: CASSPRWPSGRGELFF. In DNA form, the CDR3 reads TGTGCCAGCAGTCCCAGATGGCCTAGCGGGAGAGGGGAGCTGTTTTTT.

With respect to this clone: The sample holds other DNA sequences that translate to the same CDR3. This chain uses TRBV18 with TRBJ1-3; D remains ambiguous. The CDR3 spans 14 residues. Trimming stripped 3 bases from V and 0 bases from J, with 6 bases between. The V gene's germline CDR1 is KGHSH and CDR2 LQKENI. As DNA, the CDR3 is TGTGCCAGCTCACCGGGAAGCTCTGGAAACACCATATATTTT. Translated: CASSPGSSGNTIYF. The full variable domain, with the rest looked up from reference TRBV18 and TRBJ1-3, is NAGVMQNPRHLVRRRGQEARLRCSPMKGHSHVYWYRQLPEEGLKFMVYLQKENIIDESGMPKERFSAEFPKEGPSILRIQQVVRGDSAAYFCASSPGSSGNTIYFGEGSWLTVV.

V usage is TRBV5-1 and J usage is TRBJ2-1; 11 nucleotides align to TRBD2. The CDR3 runs to 15 residues. Germline CDR1 SGHRS, CDR2 YFSETQ. V dropped 5 bases and J dropped 4; count of bases not matched to a gene: 5. The CDR3 coding sequence is TGCGCCAGCAGTTCGGGACTAGCGGAATACAATGAGCAGTTCTTC. It translates to CASSSGLAEYNEQFF.

The chain carries TRBV5-6 and TRBJ1-2, with 8 bases matching TRBD1. This CDR3 has 18 residues. Germline V gene sequence: CDR1 SGHDT, CDR2 YYEEEE. Trimming at V came to 0 bases and at J to 4 bases, leaving 14 bases not matched to a gene. The CDR3 is CASSLGDRRLLPLYGYTF. The CDR3 coding sequence is TGTGCCAGCAGCTTGGGGGACAGGAGGCTTCTACCCCTCTATGGCTACACCTTC.

The chain carries TRBV2 and TRBJ1-2; D is unclear. This CDR3 has 15 residues. The V gene lost 5 bases and the J gene lost 6 bases, with 19 bases spanning the gap. Germline CDR1 is SNHLY and CDR2 is FYNNEI. The CDR3 loop reads CASSQKKGLWDGYTF. In DNA form, the CDR3 reads TGTGCCAGCAGTCAGAAGAAAGGATTGTGGGATGGCTACACCTTC.

This sequence joins TRBV7-2 and TRBJ2-1, with 13 bases aligning to TRBD2. Per germline, CDR1 SGHTA and CDR2 FQGNSA. With 4 bases clipped from V and 8 bases from J, the junction kept 11 bases outside the gene matches. The CDR3 spans 17 residues. The CDR3 DNA reads TGTGCCAGCAGCTCCGGCCGGACTAGCGGGAGTTATGATGAGCAGTTCTTC. Translating gives CASSSGRTSGSYDEQFF. Looking up the rest from reference TRBV7-2 and TRBJ2-1 gives the full variable domain: GAGVSQSPSNKVTEKGKDVELRCDPISGHTALYWYRQSLGQGLEFLIYFQGNSAPDKSGLPSDRFSAERTGGSVSTLTIQRTQQEDSAVYLCASSSGRTSGSYDEQFFGPGTRLTVL.

This rearrangement joins TRBV15 to TRBJ2-3; 8 bases are a match to TRBD1. V lost 3 bases to trimming and J lost 7 bases; unmatched junction nucleotides: 12. This CDR3 region has 16 residues. The germline CDR1 and CDR2 sequences are LNHNV and YYDKDF (reference sequence). The CDR3 DNA is TGTGCCACCAGCAGCTTCCCGGACAGGGTTTCTAATACGCAGTATTTT. Translation gives CATSSFPDRVSNTQYF.